This T cell receptor beta chain was documented in a study of blood T cells in healthy people across ages. This clonotype was observed once. V lost 6 bases and J 1 base, leaving 15 bases between the germline ends. CDR3 size: 15 residues. Germline V gene sequence: CDR1 LGHNT, CDR2 FRNRAP. Next came a second PCR, run for about 7 to 12 cycles, which used a sample-barcoded 5' primer along with a J-beta primer mix. TCRdb redid the calling of the 5' RACE reads with MiXCR, one entry per CDR3 protein. The sample yields about 1.4 million distinct CDR3 sequences, roughly 59% seen once. What was sequenced was blood. J is TRBJ1-2 and V is TRBV12-5; possibly TRBD1 for D (5 bases). This clonotype originated in a man aged 18 to 30 in good health. CDR3 residues: CASGPPTDSNYGYTF. CDR3 bases: TGTGCTAGTGGCCCCCCAACCGACAGTAACTATGGCTACACCTTC.